This T cell receptor beta chain comes out of a study of blood T cell repertoires in COVID-19. The CDR3 extends over 15 amino acids. J gave up 3 bases and V 4 bases, and 6 bases lay outside the gene matches. The germline gives CDR1 MGHRA, CDR2 YSYEKL. This clone is a singleton in its sample. TCRdb's table, derived via immunoSEQ multiplex PCR, lists solely in-frame clones and lacks some. The table lists 77,000 or so clones, more than 70% of them singletons. This sequence originates from a man aged 80 or over with acute or convalescent COVID-19. The sample comprised peripheral blood. The chain combines TRBV4-1 with TRBJ1-1, with 9 positions matching TRBD1. The DNA of the CDR3 is TGCGCCAGCAGCCCGGGACAGGGTCAGTACACTGAAGCTTTCTTT. It translates to CASSPGQGQYTEAFF.